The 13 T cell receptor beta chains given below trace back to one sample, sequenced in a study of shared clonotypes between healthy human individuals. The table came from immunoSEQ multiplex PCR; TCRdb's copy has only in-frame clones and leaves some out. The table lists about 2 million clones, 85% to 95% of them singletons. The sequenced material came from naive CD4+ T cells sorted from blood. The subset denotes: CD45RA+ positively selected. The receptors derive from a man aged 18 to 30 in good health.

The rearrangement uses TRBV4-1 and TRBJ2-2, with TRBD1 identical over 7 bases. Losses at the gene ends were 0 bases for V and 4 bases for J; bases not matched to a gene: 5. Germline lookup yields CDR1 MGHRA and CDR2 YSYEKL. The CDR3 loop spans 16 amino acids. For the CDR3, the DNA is TGCGCCAGCAGCCAAGATAGACAGGGTGGCACCGGGGAGCTGTTTTTT. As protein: CASSQDRQGGTGELFF.

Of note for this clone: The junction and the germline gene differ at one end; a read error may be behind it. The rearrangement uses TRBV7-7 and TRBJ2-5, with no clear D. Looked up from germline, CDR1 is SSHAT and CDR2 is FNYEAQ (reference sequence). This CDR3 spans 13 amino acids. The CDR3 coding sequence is TGTGCTAGCAGCAGACTCCTTGTGGAGACCCAGTACTTC. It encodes CASSRLLVETQYF.

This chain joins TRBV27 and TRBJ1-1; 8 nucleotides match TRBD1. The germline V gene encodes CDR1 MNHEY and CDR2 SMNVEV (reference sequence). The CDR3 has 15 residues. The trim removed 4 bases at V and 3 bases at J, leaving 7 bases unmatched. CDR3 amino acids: CASSSRTGWDTEAFF. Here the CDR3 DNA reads TGTGCCAGCAGTTCCCGGACAGGGTGGGACACTGAAGCTTTCTTT.

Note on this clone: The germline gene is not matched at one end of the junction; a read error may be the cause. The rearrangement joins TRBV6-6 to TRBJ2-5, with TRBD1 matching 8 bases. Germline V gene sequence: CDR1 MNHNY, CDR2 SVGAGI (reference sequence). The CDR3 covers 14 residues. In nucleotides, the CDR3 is TGTGCCATCAGTGACCTGGGACAGGCTAGTGAGCAGTACTTC. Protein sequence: CAISDLGQASEQYF.

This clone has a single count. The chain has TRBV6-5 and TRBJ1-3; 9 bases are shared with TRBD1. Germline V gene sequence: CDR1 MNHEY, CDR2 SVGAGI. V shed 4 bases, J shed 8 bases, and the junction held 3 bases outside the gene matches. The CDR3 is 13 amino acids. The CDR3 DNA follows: TGTGCCAGCAGTTTGGGACAGGGCCACACCATATATTTT. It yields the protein CASSLGQGHTIYF.

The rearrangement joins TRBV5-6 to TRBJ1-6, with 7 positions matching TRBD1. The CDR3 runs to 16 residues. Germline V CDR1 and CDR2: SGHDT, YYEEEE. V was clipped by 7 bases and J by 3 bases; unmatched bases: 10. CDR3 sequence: CASSGRAGGYNSPLHF. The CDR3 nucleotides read TGTGCCAGCTCTGGGAGGGCAGGGGGCTATAATTCACCCCTCCACTTT.

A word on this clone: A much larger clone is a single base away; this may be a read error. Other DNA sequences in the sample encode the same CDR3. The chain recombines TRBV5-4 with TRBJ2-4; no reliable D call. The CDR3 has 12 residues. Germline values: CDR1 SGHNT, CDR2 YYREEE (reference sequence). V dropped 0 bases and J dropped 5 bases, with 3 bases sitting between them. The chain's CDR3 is CASSLGENIQYF. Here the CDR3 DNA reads TGTGCCAGCAGCTTGGGGGAAAACATTCAGTACTTC.

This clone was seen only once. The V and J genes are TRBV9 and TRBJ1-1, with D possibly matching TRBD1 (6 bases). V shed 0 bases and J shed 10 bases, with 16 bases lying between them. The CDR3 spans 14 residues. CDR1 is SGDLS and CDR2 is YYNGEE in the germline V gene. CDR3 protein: CASSVGFYGGRAFF. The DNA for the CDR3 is TGTGCCAGCAGCGTAGGGTTTTACGGGGGGCGAGCTTTCTTT. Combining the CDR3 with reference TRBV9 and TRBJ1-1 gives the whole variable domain DSGVTQTPKHLITATGQRVTLRCSPRSGDLSVYWYQQSLDQGLQFLIQYYNGEERAKGNILERFSAQQFPDLHSELNLSSLELGDSALYFCASSVGFYGGRAFFGQGTRLTVV.

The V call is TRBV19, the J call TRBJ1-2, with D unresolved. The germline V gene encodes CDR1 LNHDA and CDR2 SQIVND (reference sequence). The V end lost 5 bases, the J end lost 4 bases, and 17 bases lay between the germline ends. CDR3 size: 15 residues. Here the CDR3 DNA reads TGTGCCAGTAGTCCTACAGCTGCGGCGGGCTATGGCTACACCTTC. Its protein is CASSPTAAAGYGYTF.

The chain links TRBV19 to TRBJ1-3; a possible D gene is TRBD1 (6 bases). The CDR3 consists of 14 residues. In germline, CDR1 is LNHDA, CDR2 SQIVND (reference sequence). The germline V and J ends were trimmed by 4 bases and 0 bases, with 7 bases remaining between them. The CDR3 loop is CASSRTVSGNTIYF. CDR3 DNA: TGTGCCAGTAGTAGGACAGTCTCTGGAAACACCATATATTTT.

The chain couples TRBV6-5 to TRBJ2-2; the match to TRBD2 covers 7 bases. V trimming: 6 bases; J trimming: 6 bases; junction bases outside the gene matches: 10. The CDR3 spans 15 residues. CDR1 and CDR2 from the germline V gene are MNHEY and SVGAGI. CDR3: CASSPGLVLAGELFF. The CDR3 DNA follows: TGTGCCAGCAGCCCTGGACTAGTTTTAGCCGGGGAGCTGTTTTTT.

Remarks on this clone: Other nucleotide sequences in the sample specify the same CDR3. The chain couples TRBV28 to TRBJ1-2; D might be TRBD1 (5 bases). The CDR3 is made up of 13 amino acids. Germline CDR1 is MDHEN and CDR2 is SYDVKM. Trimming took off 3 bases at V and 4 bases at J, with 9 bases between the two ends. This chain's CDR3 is CASSLPGTYGYTF. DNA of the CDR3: TGTGCCAGCAGTTTGCCAGGGACCTATGGCTACACCTTC.

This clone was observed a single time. The CDR3 spells CATSRGSWNGELFF. The CDR3 nucleotides read TGTGCCACCAGCAGAGGCAGTTGGAACGGGGAGCTGTTTTTT. The chain carries TRBV15 and TRBJ2-2; D ambiguous. Trimming pared 1 base from V and 7 bases from J, leaving 10 bases between. The length of the CDR3 is 14 residues. The germline CDR1 and CDR2 sequences are LNHNV and YYDKDF (reference sequence).